The entry that follows covers one TCR beta chain sequence. Antigen unknown. This record comes from a study of T cell clones after liver transplantation. Study as a whole: Subjects received no induction therapy and standard immunosuppression until randomization at 12-24 months post-transplant. Tolerant meant at least one year fully off immunosuppression without liver enzymes above twice normal. General study points: Small, mixed patient groups and varying post-transplant times limit these conclusions.

V shed 0 bases and J shed 0 bases, with 13 bases lying between them. The CDR3 contains 17 residues. Germline CDR1 reads LGHNA; CDR2 reads YSLEER. Here immunoSEQ multiplex PCR was the method, and the copy in TCRdb shows in-frame clones only, minus some. The table has some 33,000 clones, 90% to 95% seen once; the top ten hold 25% to 30%. Sequenced here: CD8+ T cells from blood, sampled 12 months after liver transplant. The sequence came from a human patient who received a liver transplant. Part of the T cells may come from the graft donor. The J gene is TRBJ2-3, the V gene TRBV4-3; TRBD1 or TRBD2 may be the D gene (5 bases each). Here the CDR3 DNA reads TGCGCCAGCAGCCAAGATCCCCCGGGGACGAGCACAGATACGCAGTATTTT. It codes for CASSQDPPGTSTDTQYF.